This T cell receptor (beta chain) was found in a study of response to subunit inactivated influenza vaccine. This clonotype was counted only a few times. V was clipped by 1 base and J by 9 bases, with 10 bases between them. The CDR3 length is 13 residues. Germline values: CDR1 SGHTA, CDR2 FQGNSA. TCRdb re-derived calls from the RT-PCR reads in MiXCR, one entry per CDR3 protein. The sample has over 750,000 distinct CDR3 sequences; 21% are singletons. The receptor's source is a man aged 45 to 65 who received an inactivated influenza vaccine. This sample comprised PBMCs from blood, obtained 5 days after vaccination. The chain employs TRBV7-2 and TRBJ1-5, with D unresolved. CDR3 amino acids: CASSLGQKRPQHF. CDR3 in DNA: TGTGCCAGCAGCTTAGGGCAAAAACGGCCCCAGCATTTT.